A selection of T cell receptor beta chains follows, all from one sample in a study of vaccination and CD4 T cells after COVID-19. For these receptors, no antigen is known. TCRdb re-called the PCR reads through MiXCR, storing one row per CDR3 protein. This table has 20,000 to 25,000 distinct CDR3 sequences, 30% to 35% appearing once. The material was CD4+ T cells from blood, cultured in vitro, obtained about 7 months after SARS-CoV-2 vaccination. The receptors were gathered from a human donor who had recovered from COVID-19. The CDR3 runs from the conserved cysteine through the conserved F or W. A D gene is named only where the DNA matches it firmly. The size field is filled for only some rows; it gives once, few, many or a size class.

clone size	V gene	J gene	D gene	CDR3 protein	CDR3 DNA
.	TRBV20-1	TRBJ2-3	TRBD2	CSASYAGVTDTQYF	TGCAGTGCTAGCTACGCGGGAGTCACAGATACGCAGTATTTT
.	TRBV7-2	TRBJ1-2	.	CASSLMGAGYGYTF	TGTGCCAGCAGCTTAATGGGGGCTGGCTATGGCTACACCTTC
medium-sized	TRBV7-8	TRBJ2-1	.	CASSPPGPTRGEQFF	TGTGCCAGCAGCCCCCCGGGACCTACTCGGGGTGAGCAGTTCTTC
.	TRBV6-1	TRBJ2-1	TRBD2	CASSERSGRRPLNEQFF	TGTGCCAGCAGTGAACGTAGCGGGAGACGCCCCCTCAATGAGCAGTTCTTC
.	TRBV7-8	TRBJ2-2	.	CASRWGAGTGELFF	TGTGCCAGCCGTTGGGGGGCTGGAACCGGGGAGCTGTTTTTT
few	TRBV6-1	TRBJ1-6	.	CASAPGRYSPLHF	TGTGCCAGTGCACCGGGACGATACTCACCCCTCCACTTT
few	TRBV19	TRBJ1-2	.	CASRLDRTYGYTF	TGTGCCAGTAGACTTGACAGGACCTATGGCTACACCTTC
few	TRBV6-1	TRBJ2-7	.	CASKVGGGSYEQYF	TGTGCCAGCAAAGTGGGGGGTGGTTCCTACGAGCAGTACTTC
few	TRBV6-5	TRBJ2-7	TRBD1	CASSYPGQGNYEQYF	TGTGCCAGCAGTTACCCGGGACAGGGTAACTACGAGCAGTACTTC
.	TRBV28	TRBJ2-7	.	CASSLSRRVLSYEQYF	TGTGCCAGCAGTTTGAGCAGGAGGGTTTTATCCTACGAGCAGTACTTC
.	TRBV20-1	TRBJ2-5	TRBD1	CSARVTQTGTGYQETQYF	TGCAGTGCCCGAGTAACCCAAACCGGGACAGGGTACCAAGAGACCCAGTACTTC
.	TRBV2	TRBJ1-6	.	CASTQLGRGQAPLHF	TGTGCCAGCACCCAATTGGGCCGGGGGCAGGCACCCCTCCACTTT
few	TRBV2	TRBJ2-7	.	CASSEYYEQYF	TGTGCCAGCAGTGAGTACTACGAGCAGTACTTC
.	TRBV6-4	TRBJ2-5	.	CASSEVSGETQYF	TGTGCCAGCAGTGAGGTGTCGGGGGAGACCCAGTACTTC
.	TRBV19	TRBJ2-5	TRBD2	CASSIFGTSPQETQYF	TGTGCCAGTAGTATTTTCGGGACTAGTCCCCAAGAGACCCAGTACTTC
.	TRBV6-5	TRBJ2-1	.	CASSSSIRSINEQFF	TGTGCCAGCAGTTCCTCCATCCGGTCGATAAATGAGCAGTTCTTC
.	TRBV5-4	TRBJ2-7	TRBD2	CASSGLADYEQYF	TGTGCCAGCAGCGGACTAGCGGACTACGAGCAGTACTTC
.	TRBV6-5	TRBJ1-3	.	CASSFQGSGNTIYF	TGTGCCAGCAGTTTCCAGGGATCTGGAAACACCATATATTTT
.	TRBV6-1	TRBJ2-1	TRBD2	CASNKIAGGHNEQFF	TGTGCCAGCAATAAAATAGCGGGGGGTCACAATGAGCAGTTCTTC
few	TRBV20-1	TRBJ2-1	.	CSARSLLMSSYNEQFF	TGCAGTGCTAGGAGCCTATTAATGAGCTCCTACAATGAGCAGTTCTTC
.	TRBV27	TRBJ2-5	.	CASSLGPKETQYF	TGTGCCAGCAGTTTGGGTCCCAAAGAGACCCAGTACTTC
.	TRBV7-9	TRBJ2-2	.	CASSFGVGTGELFF	TGTGCCAGCAGCTTTGGGGTCGGCACCGGGGAGCTGTTTTTT
.	TRBV16	TRBJ2-3	.	CASSQLGDVTDTQYF	TGTGCCAGCAGCCAACTAGGGGACGTCACAGATACGCAGTATTTT
few	TRBV2	TRBJ1-1	.	CASSDFDTEAFF	TGTGCCAGCAGTGACTTCGACACTGAAGCTTTCTTT
.	TRBV6-5	TRBJ1-6	TRBD1	CASSYSGQGASPLHF	TGTGCCAGCAGTTACTCAGGACAGGGGGCTTCACCCCTCCACTTT
.	TRBV25-1	TRBJ2-3	.	CASSDHWSGSTTDTQYF	TGTGCCAGCAGTGACCATTGGTCCGGGAGCACCACAGATACGCAGTATTTT
few	TRBV28	TRBJ2-7	TRBD1	CASSPTGTAAYEQYF	TGTGCCAGCAGTCCAACCGGGACAGCAGCCTACGAGCAGTACTTC
.	TRBV7-3	TRBJ2-1	.	CASSLQAAVYNEQFF	TGTGCCAGCAGCCTACAGGCCGCGGTGTACAATGAGCAGTTCTTC
.	TRBV6-5	TRBJ1-1	.	CASSYSGVESTEAFF	TGTGCCAGCAGTTACTCGGGGGTCGAGAGCACTGAAGCTTTCTTT
few	TRBV12-3/TRBV12-4	TRBJ2-7	TRBD1	CASSPRTGGYEQYF	TGTGCCAGCAGCCCCCGGACAGGGGGCTACGAGCAGTACTTC
few	TRBV7-2	TRBJ2-1	TRBD2	CASRLAGVNEQFF	TGTGCCAGCAGACTAGCGGGAGTTAATGAGCAGTTCTTC
.	TRBV2	TRBJ2-3	.	CASSERPGTSTDTQYF	TGTGCCAGCAGTGAACGCCCAGGGACTTCCACAGATACGCAGTATTTT
.	TRBV7-6	TRBJ2-2	.	CASSLTQRAGELFF	TGTGCCAGCAGCTTAACTCAGAGGGCCGGGGAGCTGTTTTTT
.	TRBV6-1	TRBJ2-7	TRBD2	CASRGTSLYEQYF	TGTGCCAGCAGAGGGACTAGCCTCTACGAGCAGTACTTC
.	TRBV7-2	TRBJ2-7	.	CASSPSGSYYEQYF	TGTGCCAGCAGCCCTTCAGGGTCCTATTACGAGCAGTACTTC
few	TRBV20-1	TRBJ1-5	.	CSAGREDQPQHF	TGCAGTGCGGGGCGGGAGGATCAGCCCCAGCATTTT
.	TRBV5-1	TRBJ2-5	TRBD2	CASSLGSSGAYQETQYF	TGCGCCAGCAGCTTGGGAAGTAGCGGGGCCTACCAAGAGACCCAGTACTTC
.	TRBV6-1	TRBJ2-7	.	CASTPGTSTYEQYF	TGTGCCAGCACTCCCGGGACATCAACCTACGAGCAGTACTTC
.	TRBV11-1	TRBJ2-3	.	CASSLEGGDVFGGTQYF	TGTGCCAGCAGCTTAGAGGGAGGCGATGTTTTCGGTGGTACGCAGTATTTT
.	TRBV11-3	TRBJ2-1	TRBD2	CASSSTSANDEQFF	TGTGCCAGCAGCTCGACTAGCGCTAATGATGAGCAGTTCTTC
.	TRBV18	TRBJ2-5	.	CASPPTVQETQYF	TGTGCCAGCCCACCGACGGTTCAAGAGACCCAGTACTTC
.	TRBV10-3	TRBJ1-2	.	CAIRDGAEGGYTF	TGTGCCATCAGAGACGGGGCAGAGGGGGGCTACACCTTC
.	TRBV15	TRBJ2-5	.	CATSYRPGRGQETQYF	TGTGCCACCAGCTATCGGCCCGGGCGGGGCCAAGAGACCCAGTACTTC
.	TRBV4-2	TRBJ2-7	.	CASSLQTGYEQYF	TGTGCCAGCAGCCTCCAGACAGGCTACGAGCAGTACTTC